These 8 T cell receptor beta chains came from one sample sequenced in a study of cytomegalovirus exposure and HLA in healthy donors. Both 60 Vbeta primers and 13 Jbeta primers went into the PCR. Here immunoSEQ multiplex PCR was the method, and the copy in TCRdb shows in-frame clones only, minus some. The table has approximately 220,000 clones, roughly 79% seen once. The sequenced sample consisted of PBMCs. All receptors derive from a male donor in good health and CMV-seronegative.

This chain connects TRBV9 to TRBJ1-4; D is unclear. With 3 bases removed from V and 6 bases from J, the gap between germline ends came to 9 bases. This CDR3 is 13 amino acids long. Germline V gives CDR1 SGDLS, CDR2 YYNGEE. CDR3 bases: TGTGCCAGCAGCGACCCAGTGTATGAAAAACTGTTTTTT. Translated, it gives CASSDPVYEKLFF. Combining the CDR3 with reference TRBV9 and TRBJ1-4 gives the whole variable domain DSGVTQTPKHLITATGQRVTLRCSPRSGDLSVYWYQQSLDQGLQFLIQYYNGEERAKGNILERFSAQQFPDLHSELNLSSLELGDSALYFCASSDPVYEKLFFGSGTQLSVL.

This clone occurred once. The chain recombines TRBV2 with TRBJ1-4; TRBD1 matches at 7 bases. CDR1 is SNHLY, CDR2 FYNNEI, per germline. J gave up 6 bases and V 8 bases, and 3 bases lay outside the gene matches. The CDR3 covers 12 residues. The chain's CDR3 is CASSDRDEKLFF. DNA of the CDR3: TGTGCCAGCTCCGACAGGGATGAAAAACTGTTTTTT.

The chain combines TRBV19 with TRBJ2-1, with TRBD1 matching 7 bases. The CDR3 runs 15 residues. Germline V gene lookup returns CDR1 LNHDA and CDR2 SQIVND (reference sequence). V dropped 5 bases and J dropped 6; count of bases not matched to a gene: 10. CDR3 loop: CASSSYRGVGNEQFF. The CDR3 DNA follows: TGTGCCAGTAGTTCGTACAGGGGTGTTGGCAATGAGCAGTTCTTC.

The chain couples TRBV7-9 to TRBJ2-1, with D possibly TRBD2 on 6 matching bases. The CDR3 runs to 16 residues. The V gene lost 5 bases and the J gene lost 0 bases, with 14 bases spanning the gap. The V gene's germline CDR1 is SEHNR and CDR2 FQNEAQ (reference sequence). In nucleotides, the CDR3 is TGTGCCAGCAGCCCAACGGGAGTGAGCTCCTACAATGAGCAGTTCTTC. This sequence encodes CASSPTGVSSYNEQFF.

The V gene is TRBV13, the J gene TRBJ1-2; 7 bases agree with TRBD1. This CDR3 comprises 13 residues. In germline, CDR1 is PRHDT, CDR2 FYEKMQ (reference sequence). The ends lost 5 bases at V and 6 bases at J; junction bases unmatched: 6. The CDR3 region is CASSMDRMDGYTF. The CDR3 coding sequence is TGTGCCAGCAGCATGGACAGGATGGATGGCTACACCTTC.

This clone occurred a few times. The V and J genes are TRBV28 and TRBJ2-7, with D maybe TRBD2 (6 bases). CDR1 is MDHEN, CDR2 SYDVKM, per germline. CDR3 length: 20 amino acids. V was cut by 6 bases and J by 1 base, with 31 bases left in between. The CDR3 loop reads CASSPITTRRLGGISYEQYF. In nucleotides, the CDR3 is TGTGCCAGCAGCCCGATCACCACGAGAAGATTAGGCGGGATTTCCTACGAGCAGTACTTC.

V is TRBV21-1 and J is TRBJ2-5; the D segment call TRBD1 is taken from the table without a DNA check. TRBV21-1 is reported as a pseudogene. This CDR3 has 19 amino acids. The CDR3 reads CASSKARVRRTMTQETQYF. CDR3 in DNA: TGTGCCAGCAGCAAAGCGCGAGTACGGCGGACAATGACCCAAGAGACCCAGTACTTC.

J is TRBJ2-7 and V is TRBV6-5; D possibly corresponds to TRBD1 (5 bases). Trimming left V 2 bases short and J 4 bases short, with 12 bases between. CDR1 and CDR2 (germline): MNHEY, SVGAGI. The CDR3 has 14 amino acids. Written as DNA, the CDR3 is TGTGCCAGCAGTTACACCCAGGGTGTGTACGAGCAGTACTTC. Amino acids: CASSYTQGVYEQYF.